The source of this T cell receptor (beta chain) is a study of shared clonotypes between healthy human individuals. Germline V gene lookup returns CDR1 SEHNR and CDR2 FQNEAQ (reference sequence). CDR3 length: 16 residues. Trimming at V came to 6 bases and at J to 0 bases, leaving 7 bases not matched to a gene. In the naive CD8 group, cells lacked CD45RO and were positively selected for CCR7, so terminally differentiated effector memory CD45RA+ cells were left out. Details on this clone: The antigen is not known.

Study observations and caveats: Among the subsets, naive ones generally showed larger estimated richness than memory ones. The study sampled only blood, and tissue repertoires likely differ.

The repertoire was sequenced with immunoSEQ multiplex PCR; TCRdb's copy has only in-frame clones and lacks some. The sample lists about 2.2 million clones, about 94% occurring once. V and J are TRBV7-9 and TRBJ2-1; 8 bases map to TRBD2. Material for sequencing was naive CD8+ T cells from PBMCs. The receptor was isolated from a man aged 18 to 29 in good health. Some clones in this sample may be carry-over from other donors' samples. The CDR3 spells CASRFISGSSYNEQFF. The CDR3 bases are TGTGCCAGCAGATTCATAAGCGGGAGCTCCTACAATGAGCAGTTCTTC.